Given below is one TCR beta chain in context. The data belong to a study of blood T cell repertoires in COVID-19. Across the study: There were acute and convalescent COVID-19 samples, and they came from the United States, Italy and Spain. From T cells, B-cell-depleted T cells, or PBMCs came the material, which was cDNA or gDNA.

V lost 8 bases and J lost 4, with 9 bases in between. The germline V gene encodes CDR1 SGHAT and CDR2 FQNNGV. The CDR3 runs 12 residues. As processed by the authors: It was from reference gene primer amplification that nucleated cell counts were estimated. TCRdb's table, derived via immunoSEQ multiplex PCR, lists solely in-frame clones and lacks some. The V and J calls and clone size were taken over from that table, and D and trimming were inferred from the DNA. The data hold some 30,000 clones, with 89% observed a single time. This chain joins TRBV11-2 and TRBJ1-3; the D gene is possibly TRBD1 (5 bases). The sample comprised peripheral blood. The TCR comes from a man older than 75 with acute or convalescent COVID-19. CDR3 loop: CASGRTGNTIYF. In DNA, the CDR3 is TGTGCCAGCGGGCGGACAGGAAACACCATATATTTT.